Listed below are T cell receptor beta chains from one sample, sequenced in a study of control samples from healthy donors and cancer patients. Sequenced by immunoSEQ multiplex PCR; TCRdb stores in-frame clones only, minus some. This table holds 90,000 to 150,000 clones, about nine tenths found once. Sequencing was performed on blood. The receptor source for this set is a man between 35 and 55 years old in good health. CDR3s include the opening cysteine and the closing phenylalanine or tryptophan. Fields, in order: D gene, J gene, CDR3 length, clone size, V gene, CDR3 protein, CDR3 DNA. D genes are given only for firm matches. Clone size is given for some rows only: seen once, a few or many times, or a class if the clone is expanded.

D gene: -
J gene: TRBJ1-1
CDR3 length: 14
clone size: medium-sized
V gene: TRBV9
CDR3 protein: CASSIRTDVGEAFF
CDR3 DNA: TGTGCCAGCAGCATCCGGACAGACGTGGGTGAAGCTTTCTTT

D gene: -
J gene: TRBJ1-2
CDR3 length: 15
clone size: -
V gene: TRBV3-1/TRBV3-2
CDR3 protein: CASSQESTPNYGYTF
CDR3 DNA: TGTGCCAGCAGCCAGGAAAGTACCCCCAACTATGGCTACACCTTC

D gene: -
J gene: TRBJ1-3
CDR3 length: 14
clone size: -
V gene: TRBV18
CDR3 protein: CASSPQGSGNTIYF
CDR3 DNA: TGTGCCAGCTCACCACAGGGCTCTGGAAACACCATATATTTT

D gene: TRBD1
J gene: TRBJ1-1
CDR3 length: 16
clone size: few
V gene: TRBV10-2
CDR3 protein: CASSEHLGGGNTEAFF
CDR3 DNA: TGCGCCAGCAGTGAGCATCTGGGAGGGGGCAACACTGAAGCTTTCTTT

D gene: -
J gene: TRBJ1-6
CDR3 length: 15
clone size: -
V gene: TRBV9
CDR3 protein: CASSVEGGLNSPLHF
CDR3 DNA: TGTGCCAGCAGCGTAGAAGGGGGGCTCAATTCACCCCTCCACTTT

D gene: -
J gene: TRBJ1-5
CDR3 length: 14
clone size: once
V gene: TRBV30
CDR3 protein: CAWSGANSNQPQHF
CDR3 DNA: TGTGCCTGGAGTGGGGCCAATAGCAATCAGCCCCAGCATTTT

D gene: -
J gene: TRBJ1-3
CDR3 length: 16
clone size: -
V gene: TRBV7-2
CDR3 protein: CASSFRTASSGNTIYF
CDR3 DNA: TGTGCCAGCAGCTTCCGGACAGCTTCCTCTGGAAACACCATATATTTT

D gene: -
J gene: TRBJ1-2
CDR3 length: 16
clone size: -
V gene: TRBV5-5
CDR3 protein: CASTSTEGYQGYGYTF
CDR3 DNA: TGTGCCAGCACCTCGACCGAAGGCTATCAAGGGTATGGCTACACCTTC

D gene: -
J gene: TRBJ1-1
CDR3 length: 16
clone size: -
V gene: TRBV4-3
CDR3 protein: CASSQVSGREGTEAFF
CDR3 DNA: TGCGCCAGCAGCCAGGTCAGTGGCAGGGAGGGGACTGAAGCTTTCTTT

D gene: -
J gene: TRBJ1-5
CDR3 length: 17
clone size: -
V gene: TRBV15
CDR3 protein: CATSRDRQGISNQPQHF
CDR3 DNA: TGTGCCACCAGCAGAGATAGGCAGGGGATTAGCAATCAGCCCCAGCATTTT

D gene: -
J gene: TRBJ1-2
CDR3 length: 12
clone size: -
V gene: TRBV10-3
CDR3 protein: CAALDSRFGYTF
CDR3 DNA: TGTGCCGCCCTAGACAGTCGGTTTGGCTACACCTTC

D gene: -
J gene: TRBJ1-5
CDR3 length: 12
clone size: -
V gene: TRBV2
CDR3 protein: CASMGANQPQHF
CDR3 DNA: TGTGCCAGCATGGGTGCTAATCAGCCCCAGCATTTT

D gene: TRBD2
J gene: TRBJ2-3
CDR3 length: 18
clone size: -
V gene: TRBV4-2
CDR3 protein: CASSQDVSSGGGTDTQYF
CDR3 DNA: TGTGCCAGCAGCCAAGATGTCTCTAGCGGGGGGGGTACAGATACGCAGTATTTT

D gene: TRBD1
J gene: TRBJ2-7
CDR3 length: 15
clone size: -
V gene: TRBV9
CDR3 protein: CASSPRQGASYEQYF
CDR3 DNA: TGTGCCAGCAGTCCTCGACAGGGGGCCTCCTACGAGCAGTACTTC

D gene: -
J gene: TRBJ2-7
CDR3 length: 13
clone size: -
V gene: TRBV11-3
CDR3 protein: CASSQRDGYEQYF
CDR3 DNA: TGTGCCAGCAGCCAAAGGGATGGGTACGAGCAGTACTTC

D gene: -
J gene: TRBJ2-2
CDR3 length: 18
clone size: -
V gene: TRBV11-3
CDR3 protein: CASTNPKEVSMYTGELFF
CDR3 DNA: TGTGCCAGCACCAATCCGAAAGAGGTAAGCATGTACACCGGGGAGCTGTTTTTT

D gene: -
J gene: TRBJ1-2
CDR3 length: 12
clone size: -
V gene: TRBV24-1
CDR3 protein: CATSLGPWGYTF
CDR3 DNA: TGTGCCACCTCTCTAGGTCCTTGGGGCTACACCTTC

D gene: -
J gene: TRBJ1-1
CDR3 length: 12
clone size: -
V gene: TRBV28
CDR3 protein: CASSGLGTEAFF
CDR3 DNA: TGTGCCAGTTCGGGCCTTGGCACTGAAGCTTTCTTT

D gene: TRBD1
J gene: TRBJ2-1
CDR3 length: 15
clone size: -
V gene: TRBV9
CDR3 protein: CASSGGDRGHNEQFF
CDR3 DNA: TGTGCCAGCAGCGGAGGGGACAGGGGCCACAATGAGCAGTTCTTC

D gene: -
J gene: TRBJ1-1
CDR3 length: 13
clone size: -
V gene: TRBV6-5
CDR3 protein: CASRYLGPTEAFF
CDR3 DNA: TGTGCCAGCAGATACTTGGGACCCACTGAAGCTTTCTTT

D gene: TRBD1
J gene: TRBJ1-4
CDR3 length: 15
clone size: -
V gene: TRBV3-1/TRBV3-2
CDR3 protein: CASSPSGGSNEKLFF
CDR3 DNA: TGTGCCAGCAGCCCATCAGGGGGCTCTAATGAAAAACTGTTTTTT

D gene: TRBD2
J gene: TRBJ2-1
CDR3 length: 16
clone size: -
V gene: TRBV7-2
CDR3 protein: CASSLALRGVYNEQFF
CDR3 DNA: TGTGCCAGCAGCTTAGCGCTGCGGGGGGTCTACAATGAGCAGTTCTTC

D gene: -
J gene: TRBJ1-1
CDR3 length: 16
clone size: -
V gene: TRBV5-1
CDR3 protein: CASSHDNGRANTEAFF
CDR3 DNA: TGCGCCAGCAGCCACGACAATGGACGGGCGAACACTGAAGCTTTCTTT

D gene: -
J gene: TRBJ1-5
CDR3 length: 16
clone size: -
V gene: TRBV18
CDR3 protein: CASSRRGGLTDQPQHF
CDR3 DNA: TGTGCCAGCTCACGACGGGGGGGCCTCACCGATCAGCCCCAGCATTTT

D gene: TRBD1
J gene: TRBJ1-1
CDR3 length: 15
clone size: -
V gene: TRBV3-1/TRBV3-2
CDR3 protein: CASSHRQGTNTEAFF
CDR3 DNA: TGTGCCAGCAGCCATCGACAGGGGACGAACACTGAAGCTTTCTTT

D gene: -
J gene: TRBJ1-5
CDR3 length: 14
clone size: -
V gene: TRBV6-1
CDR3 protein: CASSEGSRNQPQHF
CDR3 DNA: TGTGCCAGCAGTGAGGGCAGCCGCAATCAGCCCCAGCATTTT

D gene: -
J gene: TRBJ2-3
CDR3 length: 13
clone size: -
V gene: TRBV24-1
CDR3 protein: CATSMRYTDTQYF
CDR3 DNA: TGTGCCACCAGTATGCGGTACACAGATACGCAGTATTTT

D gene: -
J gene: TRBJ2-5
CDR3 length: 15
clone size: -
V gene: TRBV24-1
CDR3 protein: CATSESRQIQETQYF
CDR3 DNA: TGTGCCACCAGTGAATCCCGACAGATCCAAGAGACCCAGTACTTC

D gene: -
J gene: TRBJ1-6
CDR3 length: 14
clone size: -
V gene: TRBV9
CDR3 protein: CASSVEGNNSPLHF
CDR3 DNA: TGTGCCAGCAGCGTAGAGGGGAATAATTCACCCCTCCACTTT

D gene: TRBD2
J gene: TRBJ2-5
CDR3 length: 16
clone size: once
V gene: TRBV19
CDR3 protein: CASSFGLAGGQETQYF
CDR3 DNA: TGTGCCAGTAGTTTCGGACTAGCGGGGGGTCAAGAGACCCAGTACTTC

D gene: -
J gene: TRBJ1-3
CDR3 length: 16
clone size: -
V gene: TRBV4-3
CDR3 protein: CASSQGSGFGGNTIYF
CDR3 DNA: TGCGCCAGCAGCCAAGGCTCGGGTTTCGGTGGAAACACCATATATTTT

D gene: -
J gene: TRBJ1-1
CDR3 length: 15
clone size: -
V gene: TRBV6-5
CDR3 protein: CASQKMDRRNTEAFF
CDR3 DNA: TGTGCCAGCCAGAAGATGGACAGAAGAAACACTGAAGCTTTCTTT

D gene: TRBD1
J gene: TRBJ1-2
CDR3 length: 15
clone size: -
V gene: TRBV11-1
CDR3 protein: CASSSLDRAGGGYTF
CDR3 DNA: TGTGCCAGCAGCTCCCTCGACAGGGCGGGAGGCGGCTACACCTTC

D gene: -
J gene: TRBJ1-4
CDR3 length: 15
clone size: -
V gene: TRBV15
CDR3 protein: CATSPRAGGNEKLFF
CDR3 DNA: TGTGCCACCAGCCCCCGGGCAGGAGGTAATGAAAAACTGTTTTTT

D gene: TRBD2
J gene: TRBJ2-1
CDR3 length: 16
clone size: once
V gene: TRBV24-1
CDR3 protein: CATSDPGLAGIDEQFF
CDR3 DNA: TGTGCCACCAGTGATCCGGGACTAGCGGGGATCGATGAGCAGTTCTTC

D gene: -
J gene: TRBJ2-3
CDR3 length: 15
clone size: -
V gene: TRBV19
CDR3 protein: CASSISRGSTDTQYF
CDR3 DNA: TGTGCCAGTAGTATCTCTCGTGGAAGCACAGATACGCAGTATTTT

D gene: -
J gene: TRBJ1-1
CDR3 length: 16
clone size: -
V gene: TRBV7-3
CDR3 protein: CASSSQSGTRNTEAFF
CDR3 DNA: TGTGCCAGCAGCTCCCAATCAGGGACAAGGAACACTGAAGCTTTCTTT

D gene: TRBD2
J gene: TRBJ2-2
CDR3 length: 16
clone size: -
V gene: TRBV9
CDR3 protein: CASSVVRLAGTGELFF
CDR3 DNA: TGTGCCAGCAGCGTAGTCAGGCTAGCGGGGACCGGGGAGCTGTTTTTT

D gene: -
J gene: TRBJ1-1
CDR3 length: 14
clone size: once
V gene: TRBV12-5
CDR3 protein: CASGGHPEGTEAFF
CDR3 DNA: TGTGCTAGTGGAGGACATCCAGAGGGGACTGAAGCTTTCTTT

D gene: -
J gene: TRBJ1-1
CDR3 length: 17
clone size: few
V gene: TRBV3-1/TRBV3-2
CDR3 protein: CASSQGNSFGNRVEAFF
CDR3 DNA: TGTGCCAGCAGCCAAGGGAATAGCTTCGGAAACAGGGTTGAAGCTTTCTTT

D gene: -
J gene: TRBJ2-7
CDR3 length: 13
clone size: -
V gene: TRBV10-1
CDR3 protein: CASSEYISYEQYF
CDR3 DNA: TGCGCCAGCAGTGAGTACATTTCCTACGAGCAGTACTTC

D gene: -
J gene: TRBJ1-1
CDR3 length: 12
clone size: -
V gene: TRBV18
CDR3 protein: CASSLDRREAFF
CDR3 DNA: TGTGCCAGCTCCCTGGACCGCCGTGAAGCTTTCTTT

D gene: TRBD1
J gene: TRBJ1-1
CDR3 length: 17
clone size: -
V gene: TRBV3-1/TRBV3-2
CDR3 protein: CASSPAGTGPLNTEAFF
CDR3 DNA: TGTGCCAGCAGCCCGGCCGGGACAGGGCCCCTGAACACTGAAGCTTTCTTT

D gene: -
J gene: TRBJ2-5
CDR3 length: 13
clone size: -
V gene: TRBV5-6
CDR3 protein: CASSSRASGTQYF
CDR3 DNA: TGTGCCAGCAGCTCCCGGGCCTCTGGGACCCAGTACTTC